Presented here are 21 T cell receptor beta chains from one specimen sequenced in a study of shared clonotypes between healthy human individuals (TCRdb year 2020). The library was obtained by the immunoSEQ multiplex PCR assay. Sourced from immuneACCESS, this table was stored by TCRdb with only in-frame sequences that have V and J called. A share of the clones is absent; for the studies checked, an unresolved V gene accounts for under half, and the remainder has no known explanation. Across this sample there are roughly 700,000 clones, with about nine tenths seen only once. The top ten constitute about 34% of the sample. Sequenced material: memory CD8+ T cells from PBMCs. The cell subset or site label, read with the paper, signifies: CD45RO+ cells pooled with CCR7-negative TemRA cells. These receptors all stem from a young man in good health. Some clones in this sample may be carry-over from other donors' samples.

This sequence joins TRBV5-1 and TRBJ2-1; 9 nucleotides line up with TRBD1. Germline V gene data show CDR1 as SGHRS and CDR2 as YFSETQ. This CDR3 is 16 amino acids long. Unmatched junction bases numbered 6, after V lost 1 base and J lost 4 bases. The CDR3 region has the DNA TGCGCCAGCAGCTTGTTAGGACAGGGGAGTTACAATGAGCAGTTCTTC. Translated, it gives CASSLLGQGSYNEQFF.

The CDR3 DNA is TGCGCCAGCAGTCAATCCGAGGGAACGAACACTGAAGCTTTCTTT. The encoded protein is CASSQSEGTNTEAFF. This chain connects TRBV23-1 to TRBJ1-1; D uncertain. TRBV23-1 is given ORF status, its function remaining uncertain. There are 15 residues in the CDR3. V lost 0 bases to trimming and J lost 1 base, with 9 bases between them.

The V and J genes are TRBV13 and TRBJ2-7, with TRBD1 matching over 9 bases. Germline CDR1 and CDR2: PRHDT and FYEKMQ (reference sequence). J was trimmed by 3 bases and V by 0 bases; bases with no gene match: 6. The CDR3 runs to 16 residues. The CDR3 DNA is TGTGCCAGCAGCTTAGGGGACAGGGGCCCCTACTACGAGCAGTACTTC. Amino acid sequence: CASSLGDRGPYYEQYF.

This rearrangement joins TRBV6-9 to TRBJ2-7, with TRBD2 matching over 11 bases. This CDR3 comprises 18 residues. Trimming took 3 bases from V and 4 from J; bases not matched to a gene: 14. Per germline, CDR1 MNHGY and CDR2 SVAAGI. The CDR3 bases are TGTGCCAGCAGTTACCCCTCATCTAGCGGGAGGAAAATGTACGAGCAGTACTTC. Translated, it gives CASSYPSSSGRKMYEQYF.

This chain links TRBV7-6 with TRBJ2-1, with D maybe TRBD2 (6 bases). Germline assignment: CDR1 SGHVS and CDR2 FNYEAQ. V lost 1 base to trimming and J lost 8 bases, with 18 bases between them. CDR3 length: 16 residues. The CDR3 reads CASSLGAGSKRYEQFF. The DNA for the CDR3 is TGTGCCAGCAGCTTAGGGGCCGGGAGTAAGCGTTATGAGCAGTTCTTC.

The CDR3 spells CAWRGMFSYNEQFF. CDR3 coding DNA: TGTGCCTGGAGGGGAATGTTCTCCTACAATGAGCAGTTCTTC. This chain connects TRBV30 to TRBJ2-1; D gene uncertain. This CDR3 is built from 14 residues. The germline V gene encodes CDR1 GTSNPN and CDR2 SVGIG (reference sequence). V lost 3 bases and J lost 0, with 9 bases in between.

V usage is TRBV6-6 and J usage is TRBJ2-1, with 12 bases matching TRBD2. Germline V gene data show CDR1 as MNHNY and CDR2 as SVGAGI (reference sequence). Trimming at V came to 1 base and at J to 8 bases, leaving 6 bases not matched to a gene. The length of the CDR3 is 16 residues. The CDR3 sequence is CASSYWPSGREYEQFF. The CDR3 DNA reads TGTGCCAGCAGTTACTGGCCTAGCGGGAGGGAGTATGAGCAGTTCTTC.

The V call is TRBV28, the J call TRBJ2-1; maybe TRBD1 (7 bases). CDR3 length: 14 amino acids. Looked up from germline, CDR1 is MDHEN and CDR2 is SYDVKM. V lost 3 bases, J lost 7 bases, and 13 bases lay in between. The CDR3, as DNA: TGTGCCAGCAGTTTTCGGGCAGGGGGGAATGAGCAGTTCTTC. Protein product: CASSFRAGGNEQFF.

The chain links TRBV11-2 to TRBJ2-1; TRBD2 aligns across 9 bases. V lost 1 base to trimming and J lost 10 bases; unmatched junction nucleotides: 5. There are 14 residues in the CDR3. Per germline, CDR1 SGHAT and CDR2 FQNNGV. The CDR3 DNA reads TGTGCCAGCAGCTTAGCGGGACTAGCAGGGGAGCAGTTCTTC. Its translation is CASSLAGLAGEQFF.

The V gene is TRBV28, the J gene TRBJ2-1; perhaps TRBD2 as D (5 bases). CDR1 and CDR2 (germline): MDHEN, SYDVKM. The CDR3 has 12 amino acids. V was pared by 8 bases and J by 4 bases, with 9 bases between. CDR3 region: CASGRDYNEQFF. CDR3 DNA sequence: TGTGCCAGCGGCCGGGATTACAATGAGCAGTTCTTC. The entire variable domain, with the rest obtained from reference TRBV28 and TRBJ2-1, is as follows: DVKVTQSSRYLVKRTGEKVFLECVQDMDHENMFWYRQDPGLGLRLIYFSYDVKMKEKGDIPEGYSVSREKKERFSLILESASTNQTSMYLCASGRDYNEQFFGPGTRLTVL.

The chain is built from TRBV5-1 and TRBJ1-2; possibly TRBD1 for D (5 bases). The CDR3 is made up of 13 amino acids. V was shortened by 4 bases and J by 2 bases, with 9 bases between the two germline ends. Germline CDR1 is SGHRS and CDR2 is YFSETQ. CDR3 in DNA: TGCGCCAGCAGCATCCGGGACAACTATGGCTACACCTTC. Encoded protein: CASSIRDNYGYTF.

The chain uses TRBV9 and TRBJ2-1; 9 bases match TRBD2. J lost 7 bases, V lost 0 bases, and 11 bases had no gene match. Per the germline V gene, CDR1 is SGDLS and CDR2 is YYNGEE. The CDR3 has 17 residues. CDR3 sequence (DNA): TGTGCCAGCAGCGTAGCGGTCGGGGCGGGAGGGAGGAATGAGCAGTTCTTC. Translation gives CASSVAVGAGGRNEQFF.

This clone appeared once. The chain employs TRBV2 and TRBJ1-2, with no clear D. This CDR3 is built from 12 residues. Trimming shortened V by 6 bases and J by 2 bases, and 7 bases separated the two germline ends. CDR1 is SNHLY, CDR2 FYNNEI, per germline. The CDR3 spells CASRAENYGYTF. CDR3 nucleotide sequence: TGTGCCAGCAGAGCCGAGAACTATGGCTACACCTTC.

The genes are TRBV11-2 and TRBJ2-3; D is possibly TRBD1 (5 bases). The CDR3 spans 15 residues. Germline lookup yields CDR1 SGHAT and CDR2 FQNNGV. The ends were cut back, 1 base at V and 14 bases at J, with 22 bases in the middle. The CDR3 reads CASSLGGPLGPELYF. The CDR3 DNA is TGTGCCAGCAGCTTAGGGGGCCCGCTCGGCCCCGAGCTGTATTTT. Variable domain in full (rest from reference TRBV11-2 and TRBJ2-3): EAGVAQSPRYKIIEKRQSVAFWCNPISGHATLYWYQQILGQGPKLLIQFQNNGVVDDSQLPKDRFSAERLKGVDSTLKIQPAKLEDSAVYLCASSLGGPLGPELYFGPGTRLTVL.

The chain recombines TRBV7-9 with TRBJ2-7, with D maybe TRBD2 (5 bases). Trimming stripped 8 bases from V and 2 bases from J, with 10 bases between. CDR1 and CDR2 from the germline V gene are SEHNR and FQNEAQ (reference sequence). The CDR3 has 12 residues. The CDR3: CASGLTAYEQYF. CDR3 bases: TGTGCCAGCGGACTGACGGCCTACGAGCAGTACTTC. The complete variable domain, with remaining parts taken from reference TRBV7-9 and TRBJ2-7, reads DTGVSQNPRHKITKRGQNVTFRCDPISEHNRLYWYRQTLGQGPEFLTYFQNEAQLEKSRLLSDRFSAERPKGSFSTLEIQRTEQGDSAMYLCASGLTAYEQYFGPGTRLTVT.

The J gene is TRBJ2-7, the V gene TRBV29-1; D possibly corresponds to TRBD2 (6 bases). The V gene lost 6 bases and the J gene lost 4 bases, with 13 bases spanning the gap. Germline CDR1 SQVTM, CDR2 ANQGSEA. The CDR3 has 12 residues. CDR3 in amino acids: CSVEDYLYEQYF. The CDR3 nucleotides read TGCAGCGTCGAGGACTACTTATACGAGCAGTACTTC.

The gene calls are TRBV15 and TRBJ2-7, with D possibly being TRBD1 (6 bases). The V gene's germline CDR1 is LNHNV and CDR2 YYDKDF (reference sequence). Trimming removed 5 bases at V and 0 bases at J, with 14 bases between. The CDR3 consists of 15 residues. In nucleotides, the CDR3 is TGTGCCACCAGCGACCGGGACACGAGCTCCTACGAGCAGTACTTC. Its protein is CATSDRDTSSYEQYF.

This clone has only one observation. The chain is built from TRBV5-1 and TRBJ2-1; 12 nucleotides line up with TRBD2. This CDR3 comprises 14 residues. The germline V gene has CDR1 SGHRS and CDR2 YFSETQ. J gave up 9 bases and V 3 bases, and 4 bases lay outside the gene matches. The CDR3 coding sequence is TGCGCCAGCAGCTCCGGGACTAGCGGGCCTGAGCAGTTCTTC. This codes for CASSSGTSGPEQFF.

This clone turned up a few times. This rearrangement joins TRBV7-9 to TRBJ1-2, with TRBD1 identical over 8 bases. Germline-derived CDR1 and CDR2 are SEHNR and FQNEAQ (reference sequence). The V segment lost 3 bases and the J segment 8 bases; nucleotides outside the gene matches: 11. The CDR3 is 15 residues long. For the CDR3, the DNA is TGTGCCAGCAGCTTCGGCCCCCAGGGGGCTAAAGGCTACACCTTC. It is translated as CASSFGPQGAKGYTF.

V gene TRBV29-1 combines with J gene TRBJ2-3; 15 nucleotides match TRBD2. The CDR3 extends over 17 amino acids. Germline lookup yields CDR1 SQVTM and CDR2 ANQGSEA. V lost 4 bases, J lost 4 bases, and 9 bases stayed unmatched. The DNA for the CDR3 is TGCAGCGTTGTAGGGACTAGCGGGAGGCATGCACCAGATACGCAGTATTTT. This encodes CSVVGTSGRHAPDTQYF.

The chain uses TRBV4-1 and TRBJ2-5; D remains ambiguous. Deletions cut 0 bases from V and 2 bases from J, with 10 bases between. This CDR3 region has 15 residues. Germline CDR1 and CDR2: MGHRA and YSYEKL. CDR3 protein: CASSQDPAPQETQYF. DNA of the CDR3: TGCGCCAGCAGCCAAGATCCAGCACCTCAAGAGACCCAGTACTTC.